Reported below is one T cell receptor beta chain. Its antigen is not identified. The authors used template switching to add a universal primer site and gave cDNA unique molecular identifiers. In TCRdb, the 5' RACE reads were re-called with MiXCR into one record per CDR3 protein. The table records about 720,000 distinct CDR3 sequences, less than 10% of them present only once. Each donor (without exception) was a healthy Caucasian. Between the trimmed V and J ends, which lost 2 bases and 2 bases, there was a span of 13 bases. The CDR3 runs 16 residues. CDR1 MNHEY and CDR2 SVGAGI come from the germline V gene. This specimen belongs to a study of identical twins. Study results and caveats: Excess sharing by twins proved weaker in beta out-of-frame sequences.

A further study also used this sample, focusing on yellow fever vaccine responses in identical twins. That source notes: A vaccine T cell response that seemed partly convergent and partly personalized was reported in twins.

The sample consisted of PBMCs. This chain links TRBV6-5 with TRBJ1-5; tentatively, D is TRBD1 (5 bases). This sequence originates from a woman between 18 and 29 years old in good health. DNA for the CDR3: TGTGCCAGCAGTTACGGGAGCGGGGGGGGCAATCAGCCCCAGCATTTT. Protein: CASSYGSGGGNQPQHF.